This record covers a single TCR beta chain. The antigen it binds to is not known. No much larger clone is present one base from it, and per-base qualities are unavailable. Other DNA sequences from this sample encode an identical CDR3 as well. The data were obtained in a study of shared clonotypes between healthy human individuals (TCRdb year 2020). For the wider study: The cohort comprised a couple of women and a few men aged 18 to 49 years. Per donor, three plates each were used for CD4 naive and CD4 memory, two for CD8 naive, and one for CD8 memory. The study deeply sequenced blood TCR repertoires of about 5 healthy adults to estimate repertoire size and the extent of clonotype sharing between individuals. Different laboratories and diverse techniques were used to prepare libraries and sequence TCR repertoires, to increase sequencing depth and limit assay-specific biases. Each donor's leukapheresis produced roughly between roughly 0.85 and 10 billion PBMCs.

Overall study outcomes, separate from this receptor: The small number of donors limited the genetic and exposure-history diversity represented. Incomplete sequencing was indicated by rarefaction of sorted-subset datasets, despite the large sequencing depth. Sampling was restricted to blood, and TCR repertoires in tissues likely differ from the TCR repertoires found in blood. Pairwise subsampling indicated that sequencing depth was expected to affect the degree of clonotype sharing among donors. Compared with non-shared clonotypes, clonotypes shared by all four sorted-subset donors had higher generation probabilities. Naive subsets generally had larger estimated clonotype richness than memory subsets did. Sharing across several donors was observed for approximately 5% of naive CD4, 3% to 4% of naive CD8, over 2% of memory CD4, and roughly 0.43% of memory CD8 clonotypes.

TCR CDR3 regions were amplified from genomic DNA by multiplex PCR using the deep immunoSEQ assay. Genomic DNA extracted from each cell subset was distributed evenly over all wells of several immunoSEQ 96-well plates, and each plate served as one replicate. For sorted subsets, each replicate PCR was loaded with approximately 0.2 ug genomic DNA, equivalent to 30,000 to 35,000 T cell genomes. Purified libraries were measured with a Qubit 3.0 fluorometer, size-checked on a Bioanalyzer 2100, and measured again with the KAPA Library Quantification kit. Every immunoSEQ 96-well plate was sequenced on a separate single-read 150-cycle Illumina NextSeq 550 flow cell. The study's processing was this. The immunoSEQ output contained only junctional sequences without quality scores, so filtering could not match that applied to full-length reads. To assign V/J genes and CDR3, sequences were annotated using PyIR, a Python wrapper for IgBLAST v1.9, with IMGT germline references. Reads were filtered out if the reads had weak V/J assignments (E-value above 1e-6), no CDR3, stop codons, out-of-frame junctions, or ambiguous translated residues. V3J clonotypes were defined as sequences sharing the same inferred V gene, J gene, and CDR3 amino acid sequence. To compute the percentage overlap between repertoires, the number of shared unique clonotypes was divided by the size of the smaller repertoire. Three approaches were used to assess repertoire richness: RTK rarefaction, the Chao1 estimator, and Recon v2.1 estimates of unobserved clonotypes. OLGA was used to compute generation probabilities for all TCRbeta clonotypes that the gDNA method yielded from several donors. In TCRdb, the immuneACCESS table is reduced to in-frame sequences with V and J assigned. These tables do not hold every clone; where another copy was compared, an unresolved V gene accounts for under half, and the others remain unexplained. V and J calls plus clone size are reproduced from that table; the DNA served to infer D and trimming. This sample comprises roughly 2.1 million clones, roughly 91% of them detected only once. Under 2% of the sample comes from the top ten.

CD8 naive samples were CD45RO-negative cells positively selected for CCR7, giving a CD45RA+CCR7+ population that excluded TemRA cells. The donors were healthy, HIV-negative adults with no recently reported acute infections or vaccinations. Every donor was a Caucasian adult residing in Nashville, Tennessee, USA. Blood was obtained by leukapheresis, after which PBMCs were separated by Ficoll-Histopaque density gradient centrifugation and cryopreserved in liquid nitrogen vapor phase. Analytical flow cytometry was used to check the purity and quantity of each magnetically sorted T cell population. Genomic DNA was isolated from every sorted fraction and measured by UV absorbance on a Nanodrop 2000c. The source is a man between 18 and 29 years old in good health. Some clones in this sample may be carry-over from other donors' samples. Input material: naive CD8+ T cells from PBMCs. Interpreted using the paper, the cell subset or site label stands for: CD45RA+CCR7+.

Read as DNA, the sequence is TGTGCCAGCAGTTTCTTGGGGACTGAAGCTTTCTTT. It translates as CASSFLGTEAFF. Here the chain combines TRBV27 and TRBJ1-1; the D gene identity is not certain. From its cysteine to its phenylalanine, the CDR3 spans 12 amino acids. Solely the CDR3 DNA is kept, with 36 bases framed from the first base. The junction carries 7 bases between V and J, which are trimmed by 3 bases and 5 bases respectively. CDR1 MNHEY and CDR2 SMNVEV are derived from the germline V gene (reference sequence).